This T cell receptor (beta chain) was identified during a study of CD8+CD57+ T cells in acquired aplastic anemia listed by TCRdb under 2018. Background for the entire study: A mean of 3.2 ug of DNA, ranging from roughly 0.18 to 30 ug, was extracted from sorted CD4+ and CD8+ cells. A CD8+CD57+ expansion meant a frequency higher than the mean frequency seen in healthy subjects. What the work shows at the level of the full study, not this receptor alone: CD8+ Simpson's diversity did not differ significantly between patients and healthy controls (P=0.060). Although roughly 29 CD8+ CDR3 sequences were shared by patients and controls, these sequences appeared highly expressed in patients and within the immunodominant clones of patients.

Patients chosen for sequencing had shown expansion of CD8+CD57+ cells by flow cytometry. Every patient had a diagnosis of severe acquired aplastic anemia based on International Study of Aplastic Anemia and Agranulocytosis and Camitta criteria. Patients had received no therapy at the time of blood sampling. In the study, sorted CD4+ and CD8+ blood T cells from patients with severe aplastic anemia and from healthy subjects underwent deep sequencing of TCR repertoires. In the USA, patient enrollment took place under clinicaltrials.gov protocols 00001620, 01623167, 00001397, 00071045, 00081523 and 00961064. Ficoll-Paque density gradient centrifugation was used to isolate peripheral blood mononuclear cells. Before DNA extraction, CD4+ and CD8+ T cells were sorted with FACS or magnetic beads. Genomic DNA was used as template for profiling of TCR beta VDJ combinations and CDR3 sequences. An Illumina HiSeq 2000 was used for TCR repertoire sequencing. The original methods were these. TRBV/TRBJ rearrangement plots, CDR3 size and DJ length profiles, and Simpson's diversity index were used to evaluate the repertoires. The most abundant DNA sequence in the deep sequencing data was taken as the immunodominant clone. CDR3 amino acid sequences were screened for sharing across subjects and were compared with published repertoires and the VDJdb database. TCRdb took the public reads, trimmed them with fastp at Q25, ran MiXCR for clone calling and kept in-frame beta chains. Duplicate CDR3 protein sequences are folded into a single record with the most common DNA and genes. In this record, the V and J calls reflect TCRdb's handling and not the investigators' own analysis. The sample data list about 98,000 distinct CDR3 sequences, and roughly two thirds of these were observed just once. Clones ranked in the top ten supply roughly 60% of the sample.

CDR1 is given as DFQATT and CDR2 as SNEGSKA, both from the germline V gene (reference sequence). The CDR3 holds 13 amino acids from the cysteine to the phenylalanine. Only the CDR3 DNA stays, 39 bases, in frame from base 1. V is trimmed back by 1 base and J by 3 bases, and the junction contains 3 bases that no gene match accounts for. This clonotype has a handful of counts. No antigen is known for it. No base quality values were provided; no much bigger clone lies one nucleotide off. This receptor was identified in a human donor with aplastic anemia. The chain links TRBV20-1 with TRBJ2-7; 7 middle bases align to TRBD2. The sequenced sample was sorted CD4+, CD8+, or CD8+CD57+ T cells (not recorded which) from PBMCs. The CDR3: CSARGGGVYEQYF. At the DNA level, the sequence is TGCAGTGCTAGAGGTGGGGGGGTCTACGAGCAGTACTTC.